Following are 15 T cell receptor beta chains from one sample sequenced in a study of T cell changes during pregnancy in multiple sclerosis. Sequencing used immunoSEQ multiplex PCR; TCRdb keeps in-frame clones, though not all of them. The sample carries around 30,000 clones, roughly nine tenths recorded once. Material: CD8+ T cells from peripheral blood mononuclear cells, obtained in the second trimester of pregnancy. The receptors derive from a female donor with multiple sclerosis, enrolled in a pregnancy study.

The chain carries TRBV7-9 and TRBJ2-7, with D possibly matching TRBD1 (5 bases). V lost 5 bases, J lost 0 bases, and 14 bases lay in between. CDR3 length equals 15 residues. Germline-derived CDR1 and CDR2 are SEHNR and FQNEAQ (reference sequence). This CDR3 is CASSTPRQTSYEQYF. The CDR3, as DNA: TGTGCCAGCAGCACCCCTAGACAGACCTCCTACGAGCAGTACTTC.

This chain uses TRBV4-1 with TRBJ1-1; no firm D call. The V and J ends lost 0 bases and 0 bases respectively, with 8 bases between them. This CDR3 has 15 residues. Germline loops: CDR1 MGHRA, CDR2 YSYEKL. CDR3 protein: CASSQDPGLNTEAFF. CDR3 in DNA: TGCGCCAGCAGCCAAGATCCAGGCCTGAACACTGAAGCTTTCTTT.

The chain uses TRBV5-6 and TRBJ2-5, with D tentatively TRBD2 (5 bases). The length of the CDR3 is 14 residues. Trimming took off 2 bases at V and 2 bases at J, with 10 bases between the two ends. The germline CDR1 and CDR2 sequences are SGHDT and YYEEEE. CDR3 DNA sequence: TGTGCCAGCAGCTTCCCTAGCAGTCAAGAGACCCAGTACTTC. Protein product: CASSFPSSQETQYF. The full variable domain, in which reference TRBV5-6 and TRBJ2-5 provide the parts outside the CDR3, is DAGVTQSPTHLIKTRGQQVTLRCSPKSGHDTVSWYQQALGQGPQFIFQYYEEEERQRGNFPDRFSGHQFPNYSSELNVNALLLGDSALYLCASSFPSSQETQYFGPGTRLLVL.

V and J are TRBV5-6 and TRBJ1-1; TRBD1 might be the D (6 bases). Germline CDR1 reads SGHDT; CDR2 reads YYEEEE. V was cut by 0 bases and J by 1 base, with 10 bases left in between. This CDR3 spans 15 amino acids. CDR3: CASSLGAQGNTEAFF. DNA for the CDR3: TGTGCCAGCAGCTTGGGGGCACAGGGGAACACTGAAGCTTTCTTT.

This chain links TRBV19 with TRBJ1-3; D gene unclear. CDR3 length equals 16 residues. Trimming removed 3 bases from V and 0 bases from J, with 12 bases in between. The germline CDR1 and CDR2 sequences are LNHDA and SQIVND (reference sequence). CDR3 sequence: CASSMEWQSSGNTIYF. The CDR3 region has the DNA TGTGCCAGTAGTATGGAGTGGCAGTCCTCTGGAAACACCATATATTTT.

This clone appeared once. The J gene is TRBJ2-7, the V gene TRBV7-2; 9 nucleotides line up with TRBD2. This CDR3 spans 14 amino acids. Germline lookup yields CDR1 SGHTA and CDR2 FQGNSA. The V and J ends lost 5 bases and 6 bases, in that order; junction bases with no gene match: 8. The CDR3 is CASSLSSGKREQYF. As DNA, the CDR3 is TGTGCCAGCAGCCTCTCTAGCGGGAAACGCGAGCAGTACTTC.

CDR3: CASSEGWEREPYNEQFF. The DNA for the CDR3 is TGTGCCAGCAGTGAAGGCTGGGAGCGGGAGCCCTACAATGAGCAGTTCTTC. The V gene is TRBV2, the J gene TRBJ2-1, with TRBD2 matching 8 bases. With V trimmed by 1 base and J by 2 bases, 7 bases remained unmatched. Germline values: CDR1 SNHLY, CDR2 FYNNEI. The CDR3 loop spans 17 amino acids.

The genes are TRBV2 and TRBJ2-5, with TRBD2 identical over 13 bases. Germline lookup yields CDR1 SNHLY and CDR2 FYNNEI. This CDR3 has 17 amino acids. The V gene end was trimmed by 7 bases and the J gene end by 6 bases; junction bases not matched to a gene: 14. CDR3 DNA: TGTGCCAGCACCCCAACTAGCGGGAGGGCCCCTAGCCAGACCCAGTACTTC. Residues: CASTPTSGRAPSQTQYF.

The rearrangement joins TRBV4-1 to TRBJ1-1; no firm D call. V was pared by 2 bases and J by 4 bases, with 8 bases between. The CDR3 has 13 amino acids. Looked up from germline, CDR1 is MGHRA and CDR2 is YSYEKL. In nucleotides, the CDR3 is TGCGCCAGCAGCCAAATATCTTCCACTGAAGCTTTCTTT. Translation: CASSQISSTEAFF.

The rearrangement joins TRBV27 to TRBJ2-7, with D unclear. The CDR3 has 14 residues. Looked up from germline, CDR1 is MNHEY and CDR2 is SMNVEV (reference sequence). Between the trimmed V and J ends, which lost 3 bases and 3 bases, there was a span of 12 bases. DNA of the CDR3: TGTGCCAGCAGTTTTGAGGTGGGTGGCTACGAGCAGTACTTC. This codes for CASSFEVGGYEQYF.

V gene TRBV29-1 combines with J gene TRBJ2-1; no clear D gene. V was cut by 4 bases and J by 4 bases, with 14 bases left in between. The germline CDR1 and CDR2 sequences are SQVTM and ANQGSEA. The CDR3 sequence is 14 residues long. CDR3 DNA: TGCAGCGTTGTCGGGTCACCTAGTTACAATGAGCAGTTCTTC. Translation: CSVVGSPSYNEQFF.

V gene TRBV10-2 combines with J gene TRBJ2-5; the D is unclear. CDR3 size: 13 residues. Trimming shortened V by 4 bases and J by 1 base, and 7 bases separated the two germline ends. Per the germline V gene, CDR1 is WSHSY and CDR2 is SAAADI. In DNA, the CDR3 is TGCGCCAGCAGTGTCAACTTCCAAGAGACCCAGTACTTC. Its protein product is CASSVNFQETQYF.

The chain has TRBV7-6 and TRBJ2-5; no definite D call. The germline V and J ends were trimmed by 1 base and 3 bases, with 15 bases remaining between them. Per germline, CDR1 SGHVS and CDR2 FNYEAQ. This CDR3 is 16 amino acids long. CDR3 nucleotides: TGTGCCAGCAGCTTAGGCTTCGGCGGTCTTGAAGAGACCCAGTACTTC. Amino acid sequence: CASSLGFGGLEETQYF.

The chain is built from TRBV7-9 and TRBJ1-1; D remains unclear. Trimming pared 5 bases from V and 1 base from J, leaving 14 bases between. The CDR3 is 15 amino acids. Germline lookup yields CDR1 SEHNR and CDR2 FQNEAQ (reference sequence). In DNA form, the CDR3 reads TGTGCCAGCAGCCCCCCGGATGGAGAGAACACTGAAGCTTTCTTT. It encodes CASSPPDGENTEAFF.

DNA of the CDR3: TGTGCCAGCATCGAGGGCTCCTACGAGCAGTACTTC. It encodes CASIEGSYEQYF. The chain is built from TRBV27 and TRBJ2-7; maybe TRBD2 (5 bases). CDR1 and CDR2 (germline): MNHEY, SMNVEV (reference sequence). The CDR3 has 12 amino acids. The ends were cut back, 7 bases at V and 0 bases at J, with 7 bases in the middle.